This T cell receptor (beta chain) is from a study of T cells in Graves' hyperthyroidism and ophthalmopathy. For the study at large: Peripheral blood sampling occurred at initial diagnosis, before any treatment. Study outcomes and limitations: Expanded thyroid clonotypes (above 0.001) were mostly also found in blood.

RNA transcripts served as the template for amplifying TCR beta CDR3 regions. HTBI primers were the set used in a first-round RT-PCR of the TCR CDR3. Via MiXCR, TCRdb re-called the multiplex PCR reads, giving one row per CDR3 protein. The sample includes about 600,000 distinct CDR3 sequences, 13% to 15% of them seen just once. The CDR3 sequence is 15 residues long. Trimming took off 6 bases at V and 2 bases at J, with 11 bases between the two ends. Germline loops: CDR1 SGHVS, CDR2 FQNEAQ. Worth noting for this clonotype: Its antigen is not identified.

The chain is built from TRBV7-8 and TRBJ1-6; D remains ambiguous. The sample was blood. This clonotype was obtained from a woman aged 18-35 years with Graves' ophthalmopathy. The CDR3 DNA follows: TGTGCCAGCAGGACCACAGATCCCTATAATTCACCCCTCCACTTT. This translates into CASRTTDPYNSPLHF.